These 11 T cell receptor beta chains share one sample of origin, sequenced in a study of spatial heterogeneity in lung cancer. Indicated time point: blood at routine non-recurrence follow-up after resection. Extraction of whole RNA from tumor, nontumor lung or frozen PBMC preceded unsorted sequencing. TCRdb independently ran MiXCR on the 5' RACE reads; one entry per CDR3 protein. Of about 120,000 distinct CDR3 sequences in the sample, 9.5% to 15% are singletons; the top ten hold 16%. Sequencing was performed on PBMCs, taken at follow-up. Source of these receptors: a male donor with early-stage non-small cell lung cancer.

This clonotype came up many times. The chain carries TRBV20-1 and TRBJ2-3; D ambiguous. Per germline, CDR1 DFQATT and CDR2 SNEGSKA (reference sequence). The CDR3 has 13 amino acids. V was clipped by 7 bases and J by 2 bases, with 13 bases between them. The CDR3 DNA sequence: TGCAGTGTCCGCCCCTACCTCACAGATACGCAGTATTTT. Its translation: CSVRPYLTDTQYF.

The gene calls are TRBV11-2 and TRBJ1-1; 7 bases are shared with TRBD1. After removal of 6 bases from V and 3 bases from J, the junction contained 13 bases not matched to a gene. CDR1 and CDR2 (germline): SGHAT, FQNNGV. The CDR3 runs 16 residues. CDR3 sequence: CASSYIQGYPDTEAFF. In nucleotides, the CDR3 is TGTGCCAGCAGTTATATACAGGGGTACCCTGACACTGAAGCTTTCTTT.

The chain has TRBV7-2 and TRBJ2-7; no definite D call. Looked up from germline, CDR1 is SGHTA and CDR2 is FQGNSA. The CDR3 extends over 12 amino acids. Trimming removed 2 bases at V and 2 bases at J, with 4 bases between. CDR3 coding DNA: TGTGCCAGCAGCTTAACAACCTACGAGCAGTACTTC. This codes for CASSLTTYEQYF.

This clonotype was observed a handful of times. This chain joins TRBV15 and TRBJ2-3; D ambiguous. This CDR3 is 15 amino acids long. With 1 base removed from V and 6 bases from J, the gap between germline ends came to 14 bases. CDR1 LNHNV and CDR2 YYDKDF come from the germline V gene (reference sequence). CDR3 coding DNA: TGTGCCACCAGCAGAGGGGGAAGCCAGACCGATACGCAGTATTTT. Its protein product is CATSRGGSQTDTQYF.

This clonotype has a count of ten or more. The chain uses TRBV4-2 and TRBJ2-3; 15 positions agree with TRBD2. V shed 4 bases and J 1 base; nucleotides not matched to a gene: 6. There are 18 residues in the CDR3. The germline V gene encodes CDR1 LGHNA and CDR2 YNFKEQ. CDR3 DNA sequence: TGTGCCAGCAGCCGAGGACTAGCGGGGGGGCCGGGCACAGATACGCAGTATTTT. Its protein product is CASSRGLAGGPGTDTQYF.

The gene calls are TRBV11-2 and TRBJ1-4; no reliable D call. Germline V gene data show CDR1 as SGHAT and CDR2 as FQNNGV. The CDR3 has 13 amino acids. Trimming cost V 0 bases and J 8 bases, with 7 bases left between them. The CDR3 loop reads CASSLDRREKLFF. CDR3 DNA sequence: TGTGCCAGCAGCTTAGATCGGCGGGAAAAACTGTTTTTT.

This chain connects TRBV20-1 to TRBJ2-1, with D perhaps matching TRBD1 (6 bases). Germline CDR1 DFQATT, CDR2 SNEGSKA (reference sequence). V gave up 4 bases and J gave up 7 bases, with 11 bases separating them. The CDR3 totals 12 residues. CDR3 DNA sequence: TGCAGTGCTACGGGAAGGGGGAATGAGCAGTTCTTC. It codes for CSATGRGNEQFF.

This clonotype was observed a handful of times. J is TRBJ2-5 and V is TRBV6-6; possibly TRBD1 for D (6 bases). The CDR3 covers 14 residues. The V end lost 4 bases, the J end lost 0 bases, and 9 bases lay between the germline ends. CDR1 and CDR2 (germline): MNHNY, SVGAGI (reference sequence). The CDR3 sequence is CASSLDRNQETQYF. CDR3 bases: TGTGCCAGCAGTTTAGACAGGAACCAAGAGACCCAGTACTTC.

This clonotype came up many times. The chain couples TRBV6-5 to TRBJ2-7; 9 bases agree with TRBD1. The germline CDR1 and CDR2 sequences are MNHEY and SVGAGI. Trimming removed 0 bases from V and 5 bases from J; junction bases left unmatched: 11. CDR3 size: 17 residues. CDR3 sequence reads: CASSYSTPGQGLDEQYF. CDR3 sequence (DNA): TGTGCCAGCAGTTACTCGACCCCGGGACAGGGCTTGGACGAGCAGTACTTC.

The chain has TRBV6-1 and TRBJ1-2, with TRBD1 matching 9 bases. CDR3 length: 13 residues. With 5 bases clipped from V and 7 bases from J, the junction kept 5 bases outside the gene matches. Looked up from germline, CDR1 is MNHNS and CDR2 is SASEGT. CDR3 in amino acids: CASSRTGEGGYTF. CDR3 DNA sequence: TGTGCCAGCAGTAGGACAGGGGAAGGTGGCTACACCTTC.

This clonotype was detected ten times or more. The chain recombines TRBV4-3 with TRBJ1-6, with D hard to call. CDR3 size: 13 residues. V was pared by 0 bases and J by 9 bases, with 6 bases between. The germline V gene has CDR1 LGHNA and CDR2 YSLEER. The CDR3 sequence is CASSQDPASPLHF. As DNA, the CDR3 is TGCGCCAGCAGCCAAGATCCCGCTTCACCCCTCCACTTT.